This T cell receptor (beta chain) originates from a study of cytomegalovirus exposure and HLA in healthy donors. Trimming removed 3 bases from V and 9 bases from J; junction bases left unmatched: 7. Germline CDR1 is SGHVS and CDR2 is FQNEAQ. CDR3 length: 16 amino acids. Profiling relied on immunoSEQ multiplex PCR, and the TCRdb table lists in-frame clones only, not all of them. The sample lists about 220,000 clones; over 80% were seen once. Comments on this clone: What it binds is not known.

Study-level findings and limits: First-cohort TCR clusters were later found to tend to co-occur in the 90 to 150 validation repertoires. Reports credit the classifier with highly specific, highly sensitive diagnosis of cytomegalovirus status. The study designated fewer than 200 TCR beta chains cytomegalovirus-associated. Confirmation in vitro established that three CMV-associated chains were specific for CMV antigens.

The source material was PBMCs. The chain employs TRBV7-8 and TRBJ2-1; TRBD2 agrees at 14 bases. The sequence came from a woman in her thirties in good health and CMV-seropositive. The CDR3 nucleotides read TGTGCCAGCAGCTTGAATACCGGGACTAGCGGGAGTGAGCAGTTCTTC. Protein product: CASSLNTGTSGSEQFF.